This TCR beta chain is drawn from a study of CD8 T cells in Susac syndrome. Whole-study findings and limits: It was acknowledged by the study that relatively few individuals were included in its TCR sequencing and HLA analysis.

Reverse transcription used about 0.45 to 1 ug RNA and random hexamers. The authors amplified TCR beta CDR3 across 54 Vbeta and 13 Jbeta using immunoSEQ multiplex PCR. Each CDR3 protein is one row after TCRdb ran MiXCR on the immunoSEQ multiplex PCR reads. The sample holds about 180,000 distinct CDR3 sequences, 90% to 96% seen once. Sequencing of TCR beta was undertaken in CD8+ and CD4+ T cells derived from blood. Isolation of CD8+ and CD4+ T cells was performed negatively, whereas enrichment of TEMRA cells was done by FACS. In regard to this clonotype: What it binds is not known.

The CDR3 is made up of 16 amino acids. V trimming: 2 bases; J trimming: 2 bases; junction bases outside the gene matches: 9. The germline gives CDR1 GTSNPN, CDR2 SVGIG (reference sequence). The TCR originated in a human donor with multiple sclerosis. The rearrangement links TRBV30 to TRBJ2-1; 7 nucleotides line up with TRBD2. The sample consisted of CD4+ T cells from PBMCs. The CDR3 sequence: CAWSYDGGTAYNEQFF. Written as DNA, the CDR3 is TGTGCCTGGAGTTACGACGGGGGGACCGCCTACAATGAGCAGTTCTTC.